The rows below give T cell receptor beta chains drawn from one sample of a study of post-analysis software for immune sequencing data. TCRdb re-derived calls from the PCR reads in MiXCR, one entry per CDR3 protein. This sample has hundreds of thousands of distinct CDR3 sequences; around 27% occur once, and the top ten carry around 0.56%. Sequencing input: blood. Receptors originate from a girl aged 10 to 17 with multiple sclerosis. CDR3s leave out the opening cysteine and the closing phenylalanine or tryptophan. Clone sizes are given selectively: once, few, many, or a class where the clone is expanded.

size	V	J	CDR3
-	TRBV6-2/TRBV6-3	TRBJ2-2	ASSPRQVELF
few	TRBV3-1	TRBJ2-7	ASSRRHRSAYEQY
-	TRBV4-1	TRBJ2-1	ASSQVTDLDEQF
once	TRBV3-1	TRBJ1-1	ASSPIFGGWAEAF
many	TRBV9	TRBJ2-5	ASSAARASGQETQY
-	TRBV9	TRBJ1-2	ASSVEARDREDGYT
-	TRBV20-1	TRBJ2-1	SAPSTTSGPDLTYNEQF
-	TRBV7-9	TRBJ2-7	ASSNRAREQY
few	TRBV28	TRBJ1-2	ASMGPVRGGYT
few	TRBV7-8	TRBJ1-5	ASSLAPNSNQPQH
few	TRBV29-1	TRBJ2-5	SAGQAGETQY
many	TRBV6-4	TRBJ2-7	ASSLKTGFSYEQY
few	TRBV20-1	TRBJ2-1	SARDSGSSSGGSSYNEQF
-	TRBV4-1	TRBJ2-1	ASGQGRESWNEQF
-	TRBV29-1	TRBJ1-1	SVATGGADTEAF
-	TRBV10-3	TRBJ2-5	ATSGKPGSDQETQY
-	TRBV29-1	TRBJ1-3	SVEEDISGNTIY
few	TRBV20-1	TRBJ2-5	SARGPEGGRANNQY
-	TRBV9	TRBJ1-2	ASSVARQGSGYT
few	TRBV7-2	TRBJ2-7	ASSQETGMGYEQY
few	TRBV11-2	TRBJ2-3	ASSLDLGLASDTQY
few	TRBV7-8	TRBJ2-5	ASSYNRGEGETQY
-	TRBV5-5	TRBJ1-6	ASSLTGVSYNSPLH
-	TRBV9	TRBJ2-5	ASSGPKGKQY
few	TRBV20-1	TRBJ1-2	SAVEVSTGYGYT
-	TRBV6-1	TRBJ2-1	ASKVKKGSIEMGEQF
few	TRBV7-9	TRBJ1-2	ASSLTGGLGYGYT
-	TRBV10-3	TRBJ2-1	ANRGEDYNEQF
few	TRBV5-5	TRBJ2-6	ASSLVALLNSGANVLT
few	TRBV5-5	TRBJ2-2	ASSLASGRELF
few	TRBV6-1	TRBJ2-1	AGNRGNGGYEQF
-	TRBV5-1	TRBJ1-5	ASSHNQPQH
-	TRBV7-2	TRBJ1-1	ASSLEASRRTEAF
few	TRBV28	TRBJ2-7	ASSLPGTPRDEQY
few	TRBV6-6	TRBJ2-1	ASSYLGQGPNNEQF
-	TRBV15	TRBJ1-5	ATSTGRSNQPQH
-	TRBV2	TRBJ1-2	ASSEYRADYGYT
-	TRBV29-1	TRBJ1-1	SVEIRQGITEAF
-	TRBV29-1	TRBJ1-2	STLGPDGYT
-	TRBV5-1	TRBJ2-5	ASSTAGGETQY
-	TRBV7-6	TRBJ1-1	ASRQQTGNTEAF
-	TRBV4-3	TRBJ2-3	ASSQLSAGVSTDTQY
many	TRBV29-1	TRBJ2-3	SVEGRDSTDTQY
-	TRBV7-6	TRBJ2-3	ASSLVWSTDTQY
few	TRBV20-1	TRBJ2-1	SAGEAVFYNEQF
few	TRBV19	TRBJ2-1	ASSNRGTPNEQF
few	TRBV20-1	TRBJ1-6	SARDLRTGIISSPLH
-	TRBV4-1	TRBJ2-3	ASSQQRGLTDTQY
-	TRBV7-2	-	ASSLVAGRDYEQY
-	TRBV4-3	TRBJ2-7	ASSLWTSGASYEQY
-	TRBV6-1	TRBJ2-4	ASSSGQERAKNIQY
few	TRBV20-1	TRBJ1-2	SAETGFGYT
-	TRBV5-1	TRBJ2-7	ASSSYPDRVSPYEQY
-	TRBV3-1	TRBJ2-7	ASSLTPSSSYEQY
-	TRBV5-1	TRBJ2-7	ASSLSPVTGVTYEQY